These 22 T cell receptor beta chains share one sample of origin, sequenced in a study of PD-1 blockade in classical Hodgkin lymphoma. Every patient had relapsed following autologous stem cell transplantation, and cohorts differed in brentuximab vedotin exposure. Measured with immunoSEQ multiplex PCR; TCRdb has only the in-frame clones, and not every one. The data hold around 25,000 clones, with around 70% observed a single time. Sequenced here: peripheral blood mononuclear cells (PBMCs), sampled before the second cycle of nivolumab. The receptor set was obtained from a human donor with classical Hodgkin lymphoma.

This clone has just one count. This rearrangement joins TRBV5-8 to TRBJ2-2; 8 positions match TRBD1. V was clipped by 4 bases and J by 1 base; unmatched bases: 3. The CDR3 length is 15 residues. The germline V gene encodes CDR1 SGHTS and CDR2 YDEGEE. This CDR3 is CASSPGTGNTGELFF. CDR3 in DNA: TGTGCCAGCAGCCCCGGGACAGGGAACACCGGGGAGCTGTTTTTT.

Regarding this clone: Other DNA sequences in the same sample also yield this CDR3. The V gene is TRBV13, the J gene TRBJ1-1, with D perhaps TRBD1 (5 bases). CDR1 PRHDT and CDR2 FYEKMQ come from the germline V gene (reference sequence). The CDR3 sequence is 15 residues long. Trimming left V 6 bases short and J 6 bases short, with 20 bases between. CDR3 in DNA: TGTGCCAGCAGTTCTACGGGGGAGGCTTTTCCTGAAGCTTTCTTT. It codes for CASSSTGEAFPEAFF.

The V call is TRBV30, the J call TRBJ2-3, with 7 bases lining up with TRBD1. Trimming at V came to 1 base and at J to 0 bases, leaving 4 bases not matched to a gene. Germline V lookup: CDR1 GTSNPN, CDR2 SVGIG (reference sequence). The CDR3 length is 15 residues. CDR3 in DNA: TGTGCCTGGAGTGCCCACAGGGGTAGCACAGATACGCAGTATTTT. Its translation: CAWSAHRGSTDTQYF.

The chain couples TRBV19 to TRBJ1-1, with D unclear. The V gene lost 3 bases and the J gene lost 1 base, with 21 bases spanning the gap. Per the germline V gene, CDR1 is LNHDA and CDR2 is SQIVND (reference sequence). This CDR3 is 18 amino acids long. The CDR3 nucleotides read TGTGCCAGTAGTATCACGCCCCTAAAGTATGGTCCGAACACTGAAGCTTTCTTT. Protein: CASSITPLKYGPNTEAFF. Complete variable domain (other parts from reference TRBV19 and TRBJ1-1): DGGITQSPKYLFRKEGQNVTLSCEQNLNHDAMYWYRQDPGQGLRLIYYSQIVNDFQKGDIAEGYSVSREKKESFPLTVTSAQKNPTAFYLCASSITPLKYGPNTEAFFGQGTRLTVV.

The chain employs TRBV28 and TRBJ2-7; 8 positions agree with TRBD1. In germline, CDR1 is MDHEN, CDR2 SYDVKM. J gave up 3 bases and V 6 bases, and 7 bases lay outside the gene matches. This CDR3 contains 14 residues. The chain's CDR3 is CASSPRQGSYEQYF. The CDR3 region has the DNA TGTGCCAGCAGCCCCAGACAGGGGAGCTACGAGCAGTACTTC.

V is TRBV28 and J is TRBJ1-2; D remains ambiguous. The CDR3 runs to 12 residues. Germline V lookup: CDR1 MDHEN, CDR2 SYDVKM. V lost 2 bases and J lost 3, with 4 bases in between. The CDR3 is CASSLGDYGYTF. CDR3 DNA sequence: TGTGCCAGCAGTTTAGGGGACTATGGCTACACCTTC.

This chain joins TRBV5-1 and TRBJ1-2; no reliable D call. Germline values: CDR1 SGHRS, CDR2 YFSETQ. This CDR3 comprises 14 residues. Trimming stripped 0 bases from V and 0 bases from J, with 6 bases between. CDR3 sequence (DNA): TGCGCCAGCAGCTTGGGGAGCCCTAACTATGGCTACACCTTC. Encoded protein: CASSLGSPNYGYTF.

This clone showed up just once. This rearrangement joins TRBV7-9 to TRBJ1-4, with 7 bases identical to TRBD1. Germline-derived CDR1 and CDR2 are SEHNR and FQNEAQ (reference sequence). V gave up 3 bases and J gave up 11 bases; unmatched junction bases: 15. CDR3 length: 16 amino acids. CDR3 in amino acids: CASSFHTQQGGYKLFF. The CDR3, as DNA: TGTGCCAGCAGCTTCCACACCCAGCAGGGGGGCTATAAACTGTTTTTT. The variable domain in full, completed from reference TRBV7-9 and TRBJ1-4, reads DTGVSQNPRHKITKRGQNVTFRCDPISEHNRLYWYRQTLGQGPEFLTYFQNEAQLEKSRLLSDRFSAERPKGSFSTLEIQRTEQGDSAMYLCASSFHTQQGGYKLFFGSGTQLSVL.

This chain connects TRBV28 to TRBJ1-4, with 10 bases matching TRBD1. The V gene's germline CDR1 is MDHEN and CDR2 SYDVKM. The junction had 12 bases not matched to a gene; V was cut back by 7 bases and J by 7 bases. The CDR3 is 16 amino acids. In nucleotides, the CDR3 is TGTGCCAGCACCCCGACCGACGGGACAGGGGTTGAAAAACTGTTTTTT. Translation: CASTPTDGTGVEKLFF.

The chain carries TRBV5-1 and TRBJ1-6; D may be TRBD1 (5 bases). V was shortened by 6 bases and J by 1 base, with 14 bases between the two germline ends. CDR1 is SGHRS, CDR2 YFSETQ, per germline. The CDR3 is 16 residues long. CDR3 sequence: CASNPGRGSYNSPLHF. CDR3 coding DNA: TGCGCCAGCAACCCGGGGCGGGGATCCTATAATTCACCCCTCCACTTT.

V is TRBV27 and J is TRBJ2-7; maybe TRBD1 (5 bases). V was clipped by 1 base and J by 0 bases, with 13 bases between them. The CDR3 runs to 16 residues. The germline CDR1 and CDR2 sequences are MNHEY and SMNVEV (reference sequence). Written as DNA, the CDR3 is TGTGCCAGCAGTTTATTCCCCCCGACAGACTCCTACGAGCAGTACTTC. Encoded protein: CASSLFPPTDSYEQYF.

This clone was counted once. The rearrangement joins TRBV10-3 to TRBJ2-7; 10 positions agree with TRBD1. This CDR3 comprises 14 residues. The germline gives CDR1 ENHRY, CDR2 SYGVKD. V shed 4 bases, J shed 4 bases, and the junction held 4 bases outside the gene matches. In DNA form, the CDR3 reads TGTGCCATCAGTGGGGACAGGGGTCATTACGAGCAGTACTTC. This encodes CAISGDRGHYEQYF.

V is TRBV5-5 and J is TRBJ2-7; 7 nucleotides align to TRBD1. CDR1 SGHKS and CDR2 YYEKEE come from the germline V gene (reference sequence). The CDR3 runs to 15 residues. The trim removed 1 base at V and 7 bases at J, leaving 11 bases unmatched. CDR3 nucleotide sequence: TGTGCCAGCAGCTTGCCCCGGCCGGACAGGAGGGAGCAGTACTTC. Residues: CASSLPRPDRREQYF.

CDR3 loop: CASNLGGTGNQPQHF. Here the CDR3 DNA reads TGTGCCAGCAACCTAGGGGGTACGGGCAATCAGCCCCAGCATTTT. The chain has TRBV28 and TRBJ1-5, with a possible D match to TRBD1 (6 bases). Looked up from germline, CDR1 is MDHEN and CDR2 is SYDVKM. V dropped 7 bases and J dropped 2 bases, with 15 bases sitting between them. The CDR3 has 15 residues.

The rearrangement uses TRBV9 and TRBJ2-7, with 7 bases that match TRBD1. The ends lost 4 bases at V and 0 bases at J; junction bases unmatched: 4. The CDR3 extends over 14 amino acids. Germline values: CDR1 SGDLS, CDR2 YYNGEE. CDR3 DNA sequence: TGTGCCAGCAGCCCGGGGACAGTCTCCTACGAGCAGTACTTC. Translation: CASSPGTVSYEQYF. The full variable domain, its missing parts supplied by reference TRBV9 and TRBJ2-7, is DSGVTQTPKHLITATGQRVTLRCSPRSGDLSVYWYQQSLDQGLQFLIQYYNGEERAKGNILERFSAQQFPDLHSELNLSSLELGDSALYFCASSPGTVSYEQYFGPGTRLTVT.

The chain links TRBV5-6 to TRBJ2-1, with 7 bases matching TRBD2. The ends lost 0 bases at V and 3 bases at J; junction bases unmatched: 6. The CDR3 has 16 residues. The V gene's germline CDR1 is SGHDT and CDR2 YYEEEE. The CDR3 DNA sequence: TGTGCCAGCAGCTTGGTAGGGCGGGGGAACTACAATGAGCAGTTCTTC. Encoded protein: CASSLVGRGNYNEQFF. The full variable domain, completed using reference TRBV5-6 and TRBJ2-1, is DAGVTQSPTHLIKTRGQQVTLRCSPKSGHDTVSWYQQALGQGPQFIFQYYEEEERQRGNFPDRFSGHQFPNYSSELNVNALLLGDSALYLCASSLVGRGNYNEQFFGPGTRLTVL.

The rearrangement joins TRBV5-8 to TRBJ1-4; TRBD1 aligns across 8 bases. Germline trimming cut 4 bases from V and 0 bases from J; bases unmatched to any gene: 5. The CDR3 covers 16 residues. Germline values: CDR1 SGHTS, CDR2 YDEGEE. CDR3 amino acids: CASSPGQGATNEKLFF. The CDR3 DNA is TGTGCCAGCAGCCCTGGACAGGGTGCAACTAATGAAAAACTGTTTTTT.

V and J are TRBV7-9 and TRBJ2-7, with TRBD2 identical over 15 bases. The CDR3 is 16 residues long. V shed 6 bases, J shed 4 bases, and the junction held 7 bases outside the gene matches. In germline, CDR1 is SEHNR, CDR2 FQNEAQ (reference sequence). The chain's CDR3 is CASSPRGLAGGYEQYF. CDR3 coding DNA: TGTGCCAGCAGTCCCAGGGGACTAGCGGGGGGTTACGAGCAGTACTTC.

The sample holds one count of this clone. This chain connects TRBV5-4 to TRBJ2-3; D is possibly TRBD2 (6 bases). Trimming removed 0 bases from V and 6 bases from J, with 14 bases in between. This CDR3 is built from 15 residues. Germline CDR1 and CDR2: SGHNT and YYREEE (reference sequence). CDR3 residues: CASSLDGGRSDTQYF. CDR3 sequence (DNA): TGTGCCAGCAGCTTGGACGGAGGGAGGTCGGATACGCAGTATTTT.

The rearrangement links TRBV6-1 to TRBJ1-3; D gene unclear. Between the trimmed V and J ends, which lost 7 bases and 7 bases, there was a span of 8 bases. This CDR3 comprises 11 residues. The germline gives CDR1 MNHNS, CDR2 SASEGT. In DNA form, the CDR3 reads TGTGCCAGCACAGCCAGGAACACCATATATTTT. It yields the protein CASTARNTIYF.

The V call is TRBV6-5, the J call TRBJ2-7, with D possibly TRBD2 on 5 matching bases. Germline V gene sequence: CDR1 MNHEY, CDR2 SVGAGI. The length of the CDR3 is 16 residues. The V gene lost 0 bases and the J gene lost 5 bases, with 17 bases spanning the gap. The CDR3 bases are TGTGCCAGCAGTTACTCCTGGGCAGGCGTGAGGGACGAGCAGTACTTC. Encoded protein: CASSYSWAGVRDEQYF.

CDR3 in amino acids: CASSSSGGITDTQYF. CDR3 sequence (DNA): TGTGCCAGCAGCTCTAGCGGGGGGATCACAGATACGCAGTATTTT. The V and J genes are TRBV7-2 and TRBJ2-3; 11 nucleotides agree with TRBD2. CDR3 length: 15 residues. The germline gives CDR1 SGHTA, CDR2 FQGNSA. With 4 bases clipped from V and 2 bases from J, the junction kept 2 bases outside the gene matches.